The sequence of this TCR beta chain was determined in a study of radiation and T cells in renal cell carcinoma. As to time point: blood 4 weeks post-SBRT, at nephrectomy. The sample's treatment: 15 Gy SBRT to primary tumor, nephrectomy 4 weeks later. Germline assignment: CDR1 WNHNN and CDR2 SYGVQD (reference sequence). V was pared by 1 base and J by 5 bases, with 17 bases of the junction left unmatched. This CDR3 is 19 amino acids long. Of note for this clone: Its cognate antigen is unknown.

TCRdb's copy holds only in-frame clones and misses some; the assay was immunoSEQ multiplex PCR. The data contain some 97,000 clones, around 84% of them singletons. Study conclusions and caveats: Pretreatment tumor biopsies were lacking, so baseline clonotypes are unknown.

The receptor's source is a man in his sixties with renal cell carcinoma. Sequencing was performed on blood, taken from a patient whose treatment included radiotherapy and nephrectomy. V usage is TRBV10-1 and J usage is TRBJ1-5; TRBD1 matches 7 bases. The CDR3 here is CASSEWGGKQGFIDQPQHF. DNA of the CDR3: TGCGCCAGCAGTGAGTGGGGGGGAAAACAGGGGTTTATTGATCAGCCCCAGCATTTT.